These T cell receptor beta chains were read from a single sample in a study of CD8 T cell repertoires and HIV-1 epitope variants. Clones were read by immunoSEQ multiplex PCR, and TCRdb kept only the in-frame ones, dropping some. Seen here are about 2,600 clones, about 71% observed once, and the top ten hold about 40%. No antigen is known for these receptors. The sample was cultured CD8+ T cells derived from PBMCs. The receptors derive from a male donor with HIV. Both conserved end residues are part of each CDR3. A D gene is named only where the DNA matches it firmly. Clone size is stated in some rows and not others, as once, few, many or a class when expanded.

TRBV5-1,.,.,TRBJ2-1,CASSPVDSSSYNEQFF,TGCGCCAGCAGCCCTGTCGACTCTAGCTCCTACAATGAGCAGTTCTTC
TRBV28,.,.,TRBJ2-7,CASSFPTPGGRGPMHEQYF,TGTGCCAGCAGTTTCCCCACCCCAGGCGGAAGGGGTCCCATGCACGAGCAGTACTTC
TRBV27,.,.,TRBJ1-5,CASSGTGNQPQHF,TGTGCCAGCAGTGGAACAGGGAATCAGCCCCAGCATTTT
TRBV29-1,.,TRBD1,TRBJ2-3,CSVDGTGPSTDTQYF,TGCAGCGTTGACGGGACAGGGCCCAGCACAGATACGCAGTATTTT
TRBV28,once,.,TRBJ1-2,CASSLGGMFSYGYTF,TGTGCCAGCAGTTTAGGGGGGATGTTTAGCTATGGCTACACCTTC
TRBV7-8,.,.,TRBJ1-3,CASSLEWGSGNTIYF,TGTGCCAGCAGCCTCGAGTGGGGGTCAGGAAACACCATATATTTT
TRBV2,.,TRBD1,TRBJ2-1,CASSEPKDRVVGNEQFF,TGTGCCAGCAGTGAACCCAAGGACAGGGTGGTTGGGAATGAGCAGTTCTTC
TRBV5-5,.,.,TRBJ1-1,CASSLGVYTEAFF,TGTGCCAGCAGCTTGGGGGTATACACTGAAGCTTTCTTT
TRBV6-1,.,.,TRBJ2-3,CASSEGVLHTDTQYF,TGTGCCAGCAGTGAGGGGGTATTGCACACAGATACGCAGTATTTT
TRBV6-1,.,TRBD2,TRBJ2-7,CASSATSGGAGNEQYF,TGTGCCAGCAGTGCTACTAGCGGGGGGGCCGGCAACGAGCAGTACTTC
TRBV23-1,.,.,TRBJ2-2,CASSQSTLYTGELFF,TGCGCCAGCAGTCAATCGACCCTCTACACCGGGGAGCTGTTTTTT
TRBV4-3,.,.,TRBJ2-1,CASSQLQGDEQFF,TGCGCCAGCAGCCAACTACAGGGCGATGAGCAGTTCTTC
TRBV13,.,TRBD1,TRBJ2-1,CASSSQGEGYNEQFF,TGTGCCAGCAGCTCGCAGGGGGAAGGCTACAATGAGCAGTTCTTC
TRBV2,.,.,TRBJ2-6,CASADPGGANVLTF,TGTGCCAGTGCGGACCCGGGTGGGGCCAACGTCCTGACTTTC
TRBV5-6,.,.,TRBJ1-6,CASSLGAVSPLHF,TGTGCCAGCAGCTTGGGTGCGGTTTCACCCCTCCACTTT
TRBV7-9,once,.,TRBJ1-6,CASSLVGLGLDNSPLHF,TGTGCCAGCAGCTTAGTAGGGCTAGGACTTGATAATTCACCCCTCCACTTT
TRBV27,.,.,TRBJ2-1,CASSLGDSYNEQFF,TGTGCCAGCAGTTTAGGGGACTCGTACAATGAGCAGTTCTTC
TRBV7-6,.,TRBD1,TRBJ1-5,CASSLAVGQGSNQPQHF,TGTGCCAGCAGCTTAGCGGTGGGACAGGGAAGCAATCAGCCCCAGCATTTT
TRBV14,few,.,TRBJ1-6,CASSQGVQNSPLHF,TGTGCCAGCAGCCAAGGAGTACAGAATTCACCCCTCCACTTT
TRBV6-1,.,.,TRBJ2-7,CASSDQGSSYEQYF,TGTGCCAGCAGTGATCAGGGAAGCTCCTACGAGCAGTACTTC
TRBV29-1,few,.,TRBJ2-1,CSVEDVFGGASYNEQFF,TGCAGCGTTGAAGATGTTTTCGGGGGTGCGTCCTACAATGAGCAGTTCTTC
TRBV4-1,.,.,TRBJ2-1,CASSRASYNEQFF,TGCGCCAGCAGCCGTGCTTCCTACAATGAGCAGTTCTTC
TRBV7-9,.,.,TRBJ1-1,CASSLGQPGDTEAFF,TGTGCCAGCAGCTTAGGTCAGCCGGGTGACACTGAAGCTTTCTTT
TRBV9,.,.,TRBJ2-5,CASSAETGMEETQYF,TGTGCCAGCAGCGCGGAGACAGGAATGGAAGAGACCCAGTACTTC
TRBV2,.,.,TRBJ1-2,CASSAWGTSGYTF,TGTGCCAGCAGTGCCTGGGGGACAAGCGGCTACACCTTC
TRBV4-1,.,.,TRBJ1-5,CASSPDGGSNQPQHF,TGCGCCAGCAGCCCAGATGGGGGAAGCAATCAGCCCCAGCATTTT
TRBV6-1,few,.,TRBJ2-6,CASSEATRVTGTANVLTF,TGTGCCAGCAGTGAAGCGACGAGGGTGACAGGCACTGCCAACGTCCTGACTTTC
TRBV28,.,.,TRBJ1-1,CASSLRLVANTEAFF,TGTGCCAGCAGTTTGCGGCTGGTAGCTAACACTGAAGCTTTCTTT
TRBV7-6,.,TRBD1,TRBJ2-1,CASSPGQGPQYNEQFF,TGTGCCAGCAGCCCCGGACAGGGGCCCCAATACAATGAGCAGTTCTTC
TRBV6-1,.,.,TRBJ1-3,CASPSLSGNTIYF,TGTGCCAGCCCATCACTATCTGGAAACACCATATATTTT
TRBV28,.,TRBD1,TRBJ2-7,CASSRDRVNEQYF,TGTGCCAGCAGCCGGGACAGGGTAAACGAGCAGTACTTC
TRBV19,once,TRBD2,TRBJ2-1,CASSIAGWLAEGYNEQFF,TGTGCCAGTAGTATAGCGGGTTGGCTAGCGGAGGGCTACAATGAGCAGTTCTTC
TRBV7-9,.,.,TRBJ1-4,CASSLEINEKLFF,TGTGCCAGCAGCTTAGAAATTAATGAAAAACTGTTTTTT
TRBV4-3,few,.,TRBJ1-2,CASSQRIDYGYTF,TGCGCCAGCAGCCAAAGGATTGACTATGGCTACACCTTC
TRBV11-1,.,.,TRBJ2-1,CASSLAGQSYNEQFF,TGTGCCAGCAGCTTAGCCGGACAGAGCTACAATGAGCAGTTCTTC
TRBV28,.,TRBD1,TRBJ2-7,CASSFGDRGQYEQYF,TGTGCCAGCAGTTTTGGGGACAGGGGGCAGTACGAGCAGTACTTC
TRBV10-2,.,.,TRBJ2-1,CASSTGNEQFF,TGCGCCAGCAGTACAGGGAATGAGCAGTTCTTC
TRBV2,.,.,TRBJ2-2,CASSEVRQVNTGELFF,TGTGCCAGCAGTGAAGTACGACAGGTCAACACCGGGGAGCTGTTTTTT
TRBV4-3,.,.,TRBJ1-2,CASSQELGSNYGYTF,TGCGCCAGCAGCCAAGAGCTCGGATCTAACTATGGCTACACCTTC
TRBV5-4,few,.,TRBJ1-5,CASSFSGSNQPQHF,TGTGCCAGCAGCTTTTCGGGTAGCAATCAGCCCCAGCATTTT
TRBV25-1,.,.,TRBJ1-2,CASSEQGNYGYTF,TGTGCCAGCAGTGAACAGGGCAACTATGGCTACACCTTC
TRBV30,.,.,TRBJ2-7,CAWSGDGYEQYF,TGTGCCTGGAGCGGGGACGGCTACGAGCAGTACTTC
TRBV19,.,.,TRBJ2-7,CASSIGHLTYEQYF,TGTGCCAGTAGTATAGGACACCTAACCTACGAGCAGTACTTC
TRBV6-4,once,.,TRBJ2-1,CASRDGLHNEQFF,TGTGCCAGCAGAGACGGACTCCACAATGAGCAGTTCTTC
TRBV5-1,once,.,TRBJ2-1,CASSFQGRYYNEQFF,TGCGCCAGCAGCTTCCAGGGGAGATACTACAATGAGCAGTTCTTC
TRBV7-3,.,TRBD2,TRBJ2-3,CASSSGGATDTQYF,TGTGCCAGCAGTAGCGGGGGGGCCACAGATACGCAGTATTTT
TRBV19,few,.,TRBJ2-5,CASSPRGRGETQYF,TGTGCCAGTAGTCCCAGGGGTAGGGGAGAGACCCAGTACTTC
TRBV14,few,.,TRBJ2-7,CASSQLDGPVHEQYF,TGTGCCAGCAGCCAACTTGACGGCCCGGTCCACGAGCAGTACTTC
TRBV4-3,.,TRBD1,TRBJ2-5,CASSQATGGLETQYF,TGCGCCAGCAGCCAAGCGACAGGGGGGTTAGAGACCCAGTACTTC
TRBV4-1,once,.,TRBJ2-7,CASSRGGLADEQYF,TGCGCCAGCAGCCGAGGGGGGCTAGCTGACGAGCAGTACTTC
TRBV4-1,.,.,TRBJ1-1,CASSQGWGMNTEAFF,TGCGCCAGCAGCCAAGGGTGGGGGATGAACACTGAAGCTTTCTTT